This T cell receptor beta chain comes out of a study of beta chain features in type 1 diabetes. Regarding the study as a whole: Shorter TCRB CDR3s, moderately but significantly so, marked every one of the four CD4+ subsets in Type 1 diabetes patients.

A single heparinised draw of roughly 110 mL on average was taken per donor. Based on CD45RO/CCR7/CD25/CD127/CD95/CD27, CD4+ regulatory, stem cell-like memory, naive and central memory cells were sorted. Sequenced material consisted of expressed TCRB transcripts (all of the isolated RNA was reverse transcribed). Assay used: immunoSEQ multiplex PCR; TCRdb lists only in-frame clones, some missing. The repertoire holds over 20,000 clones, 40% to 60% seen once, with 0.3% to 0.35% in the top ten. With regard to this clone: The antigen is unknown.

The CDR3 loop spans 13 amino acids. CDR1 and CDR2 from the germline V gene are MRHNA and SNTAGT. The V end was cut by 5 bases, the J end by 4 bases, with 11 bases between. V gene TRBV6-4 combines with J gene TRBJ1-1; maybe TRBD1 (6 bases). The specimen sequenced was stem cell memory CD4+ T cells from blood. The TCR was taken from a man under 40 with type 1 diabetes. The CDR3, as DNA: TGTGCCAGCAGTATGGGGGCGCGCACTGAAGCTTTCTTT. Protein: CASSMGARTEAFF.